Reported below is one T cell receptor (beta chain). The sample belongs to a study of blood T cells in healthy people across ages. Sample-barcoded 5' priming and a J-beta primer mix drove a second PCR of 7 to 11 cycles. MiXCR, run by TCRdb on the 5' RACE reads, gives a single entry per CDR3 protein. The sample has some 1,500,000 distinct CDR3 sequences; around 40% are singletons. This CDR3 contains 16 residues. The V end lost 5 bases, the J end lost 6 bases, and 22 bases lay between the germline ends. Per germline, CDR1 SGHVS and CDR2 FNYEAQ. Sequences were obtained from blood. The chain carries TRBV7-6 and TRBJ1-2, with D possibly TRBD1 on 5 matching bases. The clonotype was recovered from a woman between 18 and 30 years old in good health. The CDR3 DNA follows: TGTGCCAGCAGCCCCCGGACACCGGAAACCCTGGATGGCTACACCTTC. Its protein is CASSPRTPETLDGYTF.